Shown below are 12 T cell receptor beta chains from a single sample sequenced in a study of blood T cell repertoires in COVID-19. The protocol was immunoSEQ multiplex PCR, while the TCRdb copy is restricted to in-frame clones and leaves out a portion. Counted here are about half a million clones, roughly nine tenths occurring once; the ten biggest clones make up about 1%. Sequencing input: peripheral blood. The receptors were gathered from a man between 18 and 29 years old with COVID-19, enrolled during active disease.

The rearrangement uses TRBV7-9 and TRBJ2-3; no clear D. The CDR3 length is 13 residues. V shed 1 base and J shed 2 bases, with 4 bases lying between them. In germline, CDR1 is SEHNR, CDR2 FQNEAQ (reference sequence). CDR3: CASSLGVTDTQYF. CDR3 in DNA: TGTGCCAGCAGCTTAGGAGTCACAGATACGCAGTATTTT.

This sequence joins TRBV19 and TRBJ2-1, with 13 positions matching TRBD2. This CDR3 has 16 residues. V dropped 3 bases and J dropped 12; count of bases not matched to a gene: 11. CDR1 and CDR2 from the germline V gene are LNHDA and SQIVND (reference sequence). The chain's CDR3 is CASSIDGTSGTSVQFF. In nucleotides, the CDR3 is TGTGCCAGTAGTATCGACGGGACTAGCGGGACTAGTGTGCAGTTCTTC.

This clone appeared a single time. The CDR3 here is CALDRGLETQYF. The CDR3 DNA follows: TGTGCCCTAGACAGGGGGCTAGAGACCCAGTACTTC. The gene calls are TRBV30 and TRBJ2-5; 10 positions agree with TRBD1. The CDR3 spans 12 residues. Germline assignment: CDR1 GTSNPN and CDR2 SVGIG (reference sequence). V shed 8 bases and J 4 bases; nucleotides not matched to a gene: 4.

V usage is TRBV19 and J usage is TRBJ2-1; 11 positions match TRBD2. The J segment lost 7 bases and the V segment lost 5 bases, leaving 4 bases of the junction unmatched. Germline lookup yields CDR1 LNHDA and CDR2 SQIVND (reference sequence). The CDR3 has 14 amino acids. CDR3: CASSHSGGANEQFF. DNA of the CDR3: TGTGCCAGTAGTCATAGCGGGGGGGCTAATGAGCAGTTCTTC.

The V gene is TRBV7-9, the J gene TRBJ2-1; the D gene is possibly TRBD2 (5 bases). Germline V lookup: CDR1 SEHNR, CDR2 FQNEAQ (reference sequence). The length of the CDR3 is 12 residues. V dropped 5 bases and J dropped 6 bases, with 8 bases sitting between them. The CDR3: CASSTAGNEQFF. The CDR3 DNA follows: TGTGCCAGCAGCACGGCGGGCAATGAGCAGTTCTTC.

This clone occurred a few times. The chain couples TRBV4-2 to TRBJ2-7, with a tentative D call TRBD1 (5 bases). Germline values: CDR1 LGHNA, CDR2 YNFKEQ. The CDR3 extends over 15 amino acids. The V and J ends lost 1 base and 0 bases respectively, with 10 bases between them. In DNA form, the CDR3 reads TGTGCCAGCAGCCAAGTGGACACCAGCTCCTACGAGCAGTACTTC. Its translation is CASSQVDTSSYEQYF.

This chain connects TRBV7-9 to TRBJ2-1; 10 positions match TRBD2. The V gene's germline CDR1 is SEHNR and CDR2 FQNEAQ (reference sequence). The V gene end was trimmed by 5 bases and the J gene end by 2 bases; junction bases not matched to a gene: 6. This CDR3 has 16 amino acids. This chain's CDR3 is CASSPIAGGPYNEQFF. In DNA, the CDR3 is TGTGCCAGCAGCCCAATAGCGGGAGGCCCCTACAATGAGCAGTTCTTC. Variable domain in full (rest from reference TRBV7-9 and TRBJ2-1): DTGVSQNPRHKITKRGQNVTFRCDPISEHNRLYWYRQTLGQGPEFLTYFQNEAQLEKSRLLSDRFSAERPKGSFSTLEIQRTEQGDSAMYLCASSPIAGGPYNEQFFGPGTRLTVL.

This sequence joins TRBV3-1 (or the pseudogene TRBV3-2) and TRBJ1-2; 11 bases align to TRBD1. The germline CDR1 and CDR2 sequences are LGHDT and YNNKEL (reference sequence). The CDR3 is 15 residues long. V shed 4 bases and J 4 bases; nucleotides not matched to a gene: 5. The CDR3 region has the DNA TGTGCCAGCAGCCGACGGACAGGGGGCTTCTATGGCTACACCTTC. Protein: CASSRRTGGFYGYTF.

This chain joins TRBV7-9 and TRBJ2-3; 14 nucleotides align to TRBD2. V trimming: 5 bases; J trimming: 2 bases; junction bases outside the gene matches: 6. CDR3 length equals 17 residues. CDR1 SEHNR and CDR2 FQNEAQ come from the germline V gene (reference sequence). The CDR3 is CASSRGLAGAPTDTQYF. The DNA of the CDR3 is TGTGCCAGCAGCCGGGGACTAGCGGGAGCTCCCACAGATACGCAGTATTTT.

The V gene is TRBV4-1, the J gene TRBJ1-5, with 7 bases aligning to TRBD1. Germline values: CDR1 MGHRA, CDR2 YSYEKL. Trimming at V came to 3 bases and at J to 1 base, leaving 9 bases not matched to a gene. This CDR3 contains 17 residues. CDR3 residues: CASSHVYRGRSNQPQHF. CDR3 in DNA: TGCGCCAGCAGCCATGTTTACAGGGGTAGGAGCAATCAGCCCCAGCATTTT.

This chain joins TRBV5-1 and TRBJ2-1; the D gene is possibly TRBD2 (6 bases). The CDR3 covers 18 residues. V lost 0 bases, J lost 4 bases, and 20 bases lay in between. CDR1 and CDR2 from the germline V gene are SGHRS and YFSETQ. CDR3 nucleotides: TGCGCCAGCAGCTTGGGTAGTTATAGGAGGGCTTCATACAATGAGCAGTTCTTC. Its translation is CASSLGSYRRASYNEQFF.

The chain uses TRBV7-2 and TRBJ1-2; 7 nucleotides align to TRBD1. V shed 1 base and J 8 bases; nucleotides not matched to a gene: 4. Germline-derived CDR1 and CDR2 are SGHTA and FQGNSA. The length of the CDR3 is 13 residues. The CDR3 loop reads CASSLDRGGGYTF. CDR3 nucleotides: TGTGCCAGCAGCTTAGACAGGGGTGGGGGCTACACCTTC.